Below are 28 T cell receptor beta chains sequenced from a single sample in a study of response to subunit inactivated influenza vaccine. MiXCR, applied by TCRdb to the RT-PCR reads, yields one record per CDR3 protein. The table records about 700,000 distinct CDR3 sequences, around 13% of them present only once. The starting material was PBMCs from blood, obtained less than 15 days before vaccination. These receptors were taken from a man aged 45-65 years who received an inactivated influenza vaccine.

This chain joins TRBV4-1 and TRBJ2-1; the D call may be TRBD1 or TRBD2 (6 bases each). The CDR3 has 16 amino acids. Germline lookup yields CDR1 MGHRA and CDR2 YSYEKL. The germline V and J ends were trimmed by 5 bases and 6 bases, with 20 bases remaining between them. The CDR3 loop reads CASSKTQGGRANEQFF. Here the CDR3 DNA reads TGCGCCAGCAGCAAGACACAGGGAGGAAGGGCCAATGAGCAGTTCTTC.

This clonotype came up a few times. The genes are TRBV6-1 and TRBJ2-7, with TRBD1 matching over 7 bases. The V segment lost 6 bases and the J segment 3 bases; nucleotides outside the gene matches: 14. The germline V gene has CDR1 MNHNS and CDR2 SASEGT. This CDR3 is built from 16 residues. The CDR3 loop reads CASSPKGDRFFYEQYF. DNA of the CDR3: TGTGCCAGCAGCCCTAAAGGGGACAGATTTTTCTACGAGCAGTACTTC.

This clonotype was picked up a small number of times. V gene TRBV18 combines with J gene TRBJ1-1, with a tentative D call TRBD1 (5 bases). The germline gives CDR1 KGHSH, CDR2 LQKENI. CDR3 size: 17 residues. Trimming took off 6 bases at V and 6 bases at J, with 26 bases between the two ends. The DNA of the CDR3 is TGTGCCAGCTCCGTCCGGACGTGGGGGGGGACTTTCGCTGAAGCTTTCTTT. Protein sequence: CASSVRTWGGTFAEAFF.

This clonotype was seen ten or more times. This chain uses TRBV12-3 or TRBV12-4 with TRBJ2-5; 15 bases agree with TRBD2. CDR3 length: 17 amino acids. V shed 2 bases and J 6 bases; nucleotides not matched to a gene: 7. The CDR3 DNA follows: TGTGCCAGCAGTTTATGGACTAGCGGGAGGGCCGGGAAGACCCAGTACTTC. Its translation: CASSLWTSGRAGKTQYF.

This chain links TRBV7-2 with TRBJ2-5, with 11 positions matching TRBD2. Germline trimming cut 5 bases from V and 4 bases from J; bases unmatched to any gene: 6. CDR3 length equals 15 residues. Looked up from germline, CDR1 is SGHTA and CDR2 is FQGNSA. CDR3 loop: CASSQLAGVSETQYF. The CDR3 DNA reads TGTGCCAGCAGCCAACTAGCGGGAGTTTCAGAGACCCAGTACTTC.

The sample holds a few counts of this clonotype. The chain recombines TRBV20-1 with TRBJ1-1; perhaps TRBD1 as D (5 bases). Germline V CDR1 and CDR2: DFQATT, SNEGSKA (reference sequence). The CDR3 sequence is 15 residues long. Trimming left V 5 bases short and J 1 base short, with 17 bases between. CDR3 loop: CSALHTGTGNTEAFF. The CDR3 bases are TGCAGTGCTCTCCACACCGGGACGGGGAACACTGAAGCTTTCTTT.

This chain's CDR3 is CASSAGRGYEQYF. As DNA, the CDR3 is TGTGCCAGCAGCGCAGGACGGGGCTACGAGCAGTACTTC. This rearrangement joins TRBV9 to TRBJ2-7, with D possibly being TRBD2 (5 bases). Trimming stripped 3 bases from V and 3 bases from J, with 10 bases between. The CDR3 is made up of 13 amino acids. Germline lookup yields CDR1 SGDLS and CDR2 YYNGEE.

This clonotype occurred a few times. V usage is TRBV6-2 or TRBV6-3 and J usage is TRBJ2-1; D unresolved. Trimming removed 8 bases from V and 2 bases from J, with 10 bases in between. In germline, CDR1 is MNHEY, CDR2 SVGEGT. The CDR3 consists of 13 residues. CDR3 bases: TGTGCCAGCGGACGGACGGCCTACAATGAGCAGTTCTTC. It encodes CASGRTAYNEQFF.

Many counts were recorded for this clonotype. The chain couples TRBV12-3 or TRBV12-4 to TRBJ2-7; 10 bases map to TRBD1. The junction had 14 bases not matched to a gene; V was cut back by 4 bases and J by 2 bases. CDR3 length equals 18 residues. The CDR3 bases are TGTGCCAGCAGTTACCGGGACAGGGGCCTTCTTTTAACCTACGAGCAGTACTTC. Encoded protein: CASSYRDRGLLLTYEQYF.

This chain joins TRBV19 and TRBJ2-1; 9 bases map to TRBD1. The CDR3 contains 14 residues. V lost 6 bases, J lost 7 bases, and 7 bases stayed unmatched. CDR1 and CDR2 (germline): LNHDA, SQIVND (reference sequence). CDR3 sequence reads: CASSGQGKGNEQFF. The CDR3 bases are TGTGCCAGTAGCGGACAGGGGAAAGGGAATGAGCAGTTCTTC.

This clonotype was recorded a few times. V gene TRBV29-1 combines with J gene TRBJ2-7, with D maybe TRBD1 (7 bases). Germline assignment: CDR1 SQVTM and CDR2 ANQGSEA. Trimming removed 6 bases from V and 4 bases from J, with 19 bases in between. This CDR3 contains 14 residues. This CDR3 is CSVRTGSGVYEQYF. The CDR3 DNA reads TGCAGCGTGAGGACAGGTTCGGGAGTTTACGAGCAGTACTTC.

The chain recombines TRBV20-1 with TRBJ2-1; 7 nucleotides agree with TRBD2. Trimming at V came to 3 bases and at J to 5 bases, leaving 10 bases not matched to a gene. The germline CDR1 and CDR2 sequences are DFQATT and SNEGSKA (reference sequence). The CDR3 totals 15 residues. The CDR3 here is CSASEIGLADNEQFF. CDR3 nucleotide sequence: TGCAGTGCTAGTGAGATCGGGCTAGCGGACAATGAGCAGTTCTTC.

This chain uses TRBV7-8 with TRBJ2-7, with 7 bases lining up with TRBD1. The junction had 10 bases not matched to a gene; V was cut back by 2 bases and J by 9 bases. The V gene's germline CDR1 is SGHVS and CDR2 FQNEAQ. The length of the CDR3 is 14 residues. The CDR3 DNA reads TGTGCCAGCAGCTTACGGGACAGATCCCTCGGGCAGTACTTC. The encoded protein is CASSLRDRSLGQYF.

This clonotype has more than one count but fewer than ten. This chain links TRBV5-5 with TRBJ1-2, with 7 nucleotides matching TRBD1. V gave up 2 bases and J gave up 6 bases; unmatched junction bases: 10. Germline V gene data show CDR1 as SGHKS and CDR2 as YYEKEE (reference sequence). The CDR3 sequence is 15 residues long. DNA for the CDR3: TGTGCCAGCAGCTTTAGACAGGGTCTCCTCGATGGCTACACCTTC. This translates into CASSFRQGLLDGYTF.

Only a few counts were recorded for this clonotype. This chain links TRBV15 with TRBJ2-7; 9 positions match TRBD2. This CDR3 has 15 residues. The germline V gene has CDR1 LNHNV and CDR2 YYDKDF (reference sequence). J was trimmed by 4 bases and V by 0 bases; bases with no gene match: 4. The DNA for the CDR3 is TGTGCCACCAGCAGAGAGACTAGCGGATCTTACGAGCAGTACTTC. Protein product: CATSRETSGSYEQYF.

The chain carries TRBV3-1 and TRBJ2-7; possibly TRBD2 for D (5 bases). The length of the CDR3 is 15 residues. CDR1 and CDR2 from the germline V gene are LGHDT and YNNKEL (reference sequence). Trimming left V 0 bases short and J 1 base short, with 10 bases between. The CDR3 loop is CASSQERWRSYEQYF. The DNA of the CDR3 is TGTGCCAGCAGCCAAGAAAGGTGGAGGTCCTACGAGCAGTACTTC.

The CDR3 DNA reads TGTGCAACTAACCTAGCGGGAGAGTCCTACGAGCAGTACTTC. This codes for CATNLAGESYEQYF. The chain couples TRBV7-9 to TRBJ2-7; 10 bases fit TRBD2. The CDR3 covers 14 residues. Germline V gives CDR1 SEHNR, CDR2 FQNEAQ (reference sequence).

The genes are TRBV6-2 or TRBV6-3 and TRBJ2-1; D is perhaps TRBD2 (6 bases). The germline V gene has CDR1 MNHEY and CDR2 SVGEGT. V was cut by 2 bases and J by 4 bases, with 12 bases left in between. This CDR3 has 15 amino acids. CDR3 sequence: CASSYPREVYNEQFF. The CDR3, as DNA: TGTGCCAGCAGTTACCCGCGGGAAGTTTACAATGAGCAGTTCTTC.

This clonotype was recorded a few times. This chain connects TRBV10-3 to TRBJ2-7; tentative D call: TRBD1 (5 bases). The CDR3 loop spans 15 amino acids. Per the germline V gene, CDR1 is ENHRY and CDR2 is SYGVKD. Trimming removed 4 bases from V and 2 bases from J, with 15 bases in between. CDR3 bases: TGTGCCATCAGTGTCGGTATGGGGCAGGCCTACGAGCAGTACTTC. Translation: CAISVGMGQAYEQYF.

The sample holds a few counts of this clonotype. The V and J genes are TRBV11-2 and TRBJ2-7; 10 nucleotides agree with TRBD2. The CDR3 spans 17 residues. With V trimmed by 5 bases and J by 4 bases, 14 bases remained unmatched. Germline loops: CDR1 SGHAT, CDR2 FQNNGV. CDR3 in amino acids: CASSLRGLAGDWYEQYF. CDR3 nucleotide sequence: TGTGCCAGCAGCCTTAGAGGGCTAGCGGGAGATTGGTACGAGCAGTACTTC.

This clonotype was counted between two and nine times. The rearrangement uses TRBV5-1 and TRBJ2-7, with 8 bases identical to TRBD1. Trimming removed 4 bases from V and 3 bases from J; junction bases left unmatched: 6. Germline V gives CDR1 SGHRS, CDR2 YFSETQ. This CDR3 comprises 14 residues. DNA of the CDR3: TGCGCCAGCAGCCTGGACAGGGCACTCTACGAGCAGTACTTC. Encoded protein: CASSLDRALYEQYF. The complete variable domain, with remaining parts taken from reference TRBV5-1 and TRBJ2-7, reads KAGVTQTPRYLIKTRGQQVTLSCSPISGHRSVSWYQQTPGQGLQFLFEYFSETQRNKGNFPGRFSGRQFSNSRSEMNVSTLELGDSALYLCASSLDRALYEQYFGPGTRLTVT.

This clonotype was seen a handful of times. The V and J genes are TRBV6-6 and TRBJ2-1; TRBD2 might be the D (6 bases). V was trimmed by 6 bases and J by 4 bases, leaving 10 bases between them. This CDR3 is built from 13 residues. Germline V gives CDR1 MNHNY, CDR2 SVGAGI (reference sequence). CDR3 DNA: TGTGCCAGCAGGGGGGGTCTTTACAATGAGCAGTTCTTC. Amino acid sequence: CASRGGLYNEQFF.

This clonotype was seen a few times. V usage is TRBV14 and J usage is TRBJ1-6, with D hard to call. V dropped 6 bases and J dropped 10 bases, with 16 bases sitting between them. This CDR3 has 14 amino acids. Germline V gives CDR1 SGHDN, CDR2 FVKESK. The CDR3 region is CASRPPGDGSPLHF. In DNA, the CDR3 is TGTGCCAGCAGACCCCCGGGAGACGGCTCACCCCTCCACTTT.

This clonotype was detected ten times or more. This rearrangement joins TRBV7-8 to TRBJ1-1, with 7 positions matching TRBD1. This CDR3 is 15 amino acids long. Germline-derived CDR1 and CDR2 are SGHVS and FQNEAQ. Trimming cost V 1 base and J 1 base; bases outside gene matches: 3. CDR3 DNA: TGTGCCAGCAGCTTAGAACGACAGGGGAACACTGAAGCTTTCTTT. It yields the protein CASSLERQGNTEAFF.

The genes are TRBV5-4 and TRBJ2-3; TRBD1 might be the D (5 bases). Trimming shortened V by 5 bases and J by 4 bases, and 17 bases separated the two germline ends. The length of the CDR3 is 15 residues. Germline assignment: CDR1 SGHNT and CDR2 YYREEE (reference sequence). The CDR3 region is CASSRQGLTPDTQYF. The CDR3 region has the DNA TGTGCCAGCAGTCGCCAGGGTCTTACGCCAGATACGCAGTATTTT.

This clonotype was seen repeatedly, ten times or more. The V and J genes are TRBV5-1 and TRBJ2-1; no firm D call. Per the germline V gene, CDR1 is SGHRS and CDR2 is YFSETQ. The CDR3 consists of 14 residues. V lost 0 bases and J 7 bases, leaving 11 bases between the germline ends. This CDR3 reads CASSLGMGVNEQFF. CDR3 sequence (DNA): TGCGCCAGCAGCTTGGGGATGGGTGTTAATGAGCAGTTCTTC.

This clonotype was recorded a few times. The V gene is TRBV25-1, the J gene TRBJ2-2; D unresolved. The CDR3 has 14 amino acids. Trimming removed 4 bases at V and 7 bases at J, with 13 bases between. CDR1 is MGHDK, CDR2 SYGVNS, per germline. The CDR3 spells CASSVFSRGGELFF. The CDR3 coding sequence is TGTGCCAGCAGTGTATTCTCACGAGGCGGGGAGCTGTTTTTT.

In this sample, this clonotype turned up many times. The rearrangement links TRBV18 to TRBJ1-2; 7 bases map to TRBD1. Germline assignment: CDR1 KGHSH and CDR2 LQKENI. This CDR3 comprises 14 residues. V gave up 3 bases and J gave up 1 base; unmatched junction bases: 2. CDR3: CASSPDRLNYGYTF. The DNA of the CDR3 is TGTGCCAGCTCACCGGACAGGCTTAACTATGGCTACACCTTC.